Each of the 26 T cell receptor beta chains below was sequenced from the same sample in a study of T-cell memory formation after mild COVID-19. From the 5' RACE reads, TCRdb called clonotypes with MiXCR, one entry per CDR3 protein. The sample lists 65,000 to 90,000 distinct CDR3 sequences, approximately 15% seen once, with 31% in the top ten. The sequenced sample was PBMCs or a T cell subset sorted from them (not recorded which). These receptors all stem from an adult woman who had mild COVID-19 (a few samples of this study predate the infection). Cell type and time point are not known.

Ten or more counts support this clonotype. V and J are TRBV6-2 or TRBV6-3 and TRBJ2-3; 12 bases agree with TRBD2. The CDR3 has 16 residues. The V and J ends lost 6 bases and 5 bases, in that order; junction bases with no gene match: 9. The germline V gene encodes CDR1 MNHEY and CDR2 SVGEGT. The CDR3 DNA reads as TGTGCCAGCAGCAGACTAGCGGGAGAGTATGGAGATACGCAGTATTTT. Amino acids: CASSRLAGEYGDTQYF.

The chain carries TRBV27 and TRBJ2-7; 9 bases are shared with TRBD1. V was clipped by 5 bases and J by 2 bases; unmatched bases: 10. The CDR3 contains 16 residues. CDR1 is MNHEY and CDR2 is SMNVEV in the germline V gene (reference sequence). CDR3 region: CASSTAGTGLTYEQYF. The CDR3 bases are TGTGCCAGCAGTACAGCCGGGACAGGGCTTACCTACGAGCAGTACTTC.

This chain's CDR3 is CATSTGGNGETQYF. DNA for the CDR3: TGTGCCACCAGCACCGGCGGGAATGGGGAGACCCAGTACTTC. The chain links TRBV15 to TRBJ2-5; possibly TRBD2 for D (6 bases). The CDR3 has 14 amino acids. The V gene lost 4 bases and the J gene lost 5 bases, with 14 bases spanning the gap. In germline, CDR1 is LNHNV, CDR2 YYDKDF (reference sequence).

This clonotype was seen a handful of times. The chain links TRBV4-2 to TRBJ2-2; D is possibly TRBD2 (7 bases). Germline V gene lookup returns CDR1 LGHNA and CDR2 YNFKEQ. V shed 0 bases and J shed 7 bases, with 18 bases lying between them. The CDR3 has 17 residues. In nucleotides, the CDR3 is TGTGCCAGCAGCCAAGATGGATCAGGGGAGGGAATCGGGGAGCTGTTTTTT. It specifies CASSQDGSGEGIGELFF.

V gene TRBV10-3 combines with J gene TRBJ2-1; no reliable D call. The germline V and J ends were trimmed by 3 bases and 5 bases, with 2 bases remaining between them. Germline loops: CDR1 ENHRY, CDR2 SYGVKD. The CDR3 is made up of 11 amino acids. The CDR3 protein is CAISENNEQFF. CDR3 nucleotide sequence: TGTGCCATCAGTGAAAACAATGAGCAGTTCTTC.

The chain has TRBV20-1 and TRBJ1-4; possible D gene TRBD1, 5 bases. The germline V gene encodes CDR1 DFQATT and CDR2 SNEGSKA (reference sequence). CDR3 length: 16 amino acids. V was trimmed by 0 bases and J by 2 bases, leaving 13 bases between them. The CDR3, as DNA: TGCAGTGCTAGAGACAGGGCCCACCGGACTAATGAAAAACTGTTTTTT. Protein sequence: CSARDRAHRTNEKLFF.

This clonotype appeared a few times. The genes are TRBV7-8 and TRBJ2-5, with D maybe TRBD2 (7 bases). Germline CDR1 reads SGHVS; CDR2 reads FQNEAQ. The CDR3 contains 14 residues. Trimming pared 1 base from V and 7 bases from J, leaving 13 bases between. This CDR3 is CASSLERGGGTQYF. As DNA, the CDR3 is TGTGCCAGCAGCTTAGAAAGGGGGGGCGGGACCCAGTACTTC.

This chain links TRBV7-9 with TRBJ2-7, with a tentative D call TRBD1 (6 bases). V lost 2 bases to trimming and J lost 5 bases, with 10 bases between them. The CDR3 sequence is 13 residues long. Germline V lookup: CDR1 SEHNR, CDR2 FQNEAQ (reference sequence). CDR3 in DNA: TGTGCCAGCAGCTTAACCACAGGGAACGAGCAGTACTTC. This sequence encodes CASSLTTGNEQYF.

In this sample, this clonotype turned up a few times. CDR3 in amino acids: CSGTAPAGVVQETQYF. The CDR3 nucleotides are TGCAGTGGCACGGCCCCAGCGGGGGTGGTCCAAGAGACCCAGTACTTC. J is TRBJ2-5 and V is TRBV20-1; 8 bases are shared with TRBD2. The trim removed 7 bases at V and 1 base at J, leaving 14 bases unmatched. The germline V gene encodes CDR1 DFQATT and CDR2 SNEGSKA (reference sequence). The CDR3 covers 16 residues.

The genes are TRBV3-1 and TRBJ2-7; D call uncertain. Germline V gene data show CDR1 as LGHDT and CDR2 as YNNKEL (reference sequence). This CDR3 region has 13 residues. The ends were cut back, 3 bases at V and 3 bases at J, with 9 bases in the middle. CDR3 nucleotides: TGTGCCAGCAGCCATCGGACCGACTACGAGCAGTACTTC. This sequence encodes CASSHRTDYEQYF.

This clonotype was observed at least ten times. The J gene is TRBJ2-7, the V gene TRBV15; D uncertain. CDR1 and CDR2 (germline): LNHNV, YYDKDF (reference sequence). V was pared by 5 bases and J by 2 bases, with 16 bases between. This CDR3 is 15 amino acids long. The CDR3 protein is CATSPQSNGPYEQYF. The CDR3 nucleotides read TGTGCCACCAGCCCCCAATCGAACGGTCCCTACGAGCAGTACTTC.

This clonotype was seen more than once but under ten times. The V and J genes are TRBV7-9 and TRBJ2-7; 7 nucleotides match TRBD1. The CDR3 is made up of 14 amino acids. Trimming took 5 bases from V and 0 from J; bases not matched to a gene: 4. CDR1 is SEHNR and CDR2 is FQNEAQ in the germline V gene (reference sequence). In DNA, the CDR3 is TGTGCCAGCAGCCATACAGGGGACTCCTACGAGCAGTACTTC. It specifies CASSHTGDSYEQYF.

The J gene is TRBJ2-7, the V gene TRBV12-3 or TRBV12-4; tentatively, D is TRBD1 (6 bases). V was trimmed by 4 bases and J by 0 bases, leaving 7 bases between them. The CDR3 has 13 amino acids. The CDR3 bases are TGTGCCAGCAGTTCAGGGGACTCCTACGAGCAGTACTTC. Translating gives CASSSGDSYEQYF.

V is TRBV5-1 and J is TRBJ2-1; tentative D call: TRBD2 (6 bases). Deletions cut 3 bases from V and 7 bases from J, with 17 bases between. Germline CDR1 reads SGHRS; CDR2 reads YFSETQ. The CDR3 has 15 residues. CDR3 nucleotide sequence: TGCGCCAGCAGCTCGGTGGGACTCCAAGGGAATGAGCAGTTCTTC. Amino acid sequence: CASSSVGLQGNEQFF.

This clonotype has just a few counts. This chain connects TRBV29-1 to TRBJ1-1, with unresolved D. This CDR3 is 12 amino acids long. Trimming removed 5 bases from V and 0 bases from J, with 7 bases in between. Germline V gene data show CDR1 as SQVTM and CDR2 as ANQGSEA. The chain's CDR3 is CSVSTLNTEAFF. CDR3 DNA sequence: TGCAGCGTTAGCACCCTGAACACTGAAGCTTTCTTT.

This clonotype was observed a few times. The chain employs TRBV24-1 and TRBJ2-3; D perhaps matches TRBD2 (5 bases). Germline V gene data show CDR1 as KGHDR and CDR2 as SFDVKD. The CDR3 runs 15 residues. Trimming removed 3 bases at V and 7 bases at J, with 16 bases between. CDR3 nucleotides: TGTGCCACCAGTGATCCCCCTGAGGGTTCGCATACGCAGTATTTT. Amino acid sequence: CATSDPPEGSHTQYF.

This clonotype turned up a few times. The chain uses TRBV15 and TRBJ1-1, with 11 bases that match TRBD1. V dropped 3 bases and J dropped 5; count of bases not matched to a gene: 2. The CDR3 is 14 residues long. CDR1 is LNHNV and CDR2 is YYDKDF in the germline V gene (reference sequence). CDR3 nucleotide sequence: TGTGCCACCAGCAGCCGGGACAGGGGGACTGAAGCTTTCTTT. Translation gives CATSSRDRGTEAFF.

The chain links TRBV7-2 to TRBJ2-3; a possible D gene is TRBD2 (6 bases). Germline CDR1 SGHTA, CDR2 FQGNSA. The CDR3 has 15 amino acids. Trimming removed 0 bases from V and 0 bases from J, with 7 bases in between. The CDR3 loop reads CASSLAGTSTDTQYF. The CDR3 nucleotides read TGTGCCAGCAGCTTAGCCGGGACTAGCACAGATACGCAGTATTTT.

This clonotype was counted only a few times. The rearrangement uses TRBV29-1 and TRBJ2-1; D gene ambiguous. This CDR3 region has 14 residues. Germline assignment: CDR1 SQVTM and CDR2 ANQGSEA. The ends were cut back, 4 bases at V and 0 bases at J, with 10 bases in the middle. CDR3 nucleotides: TGCAGCGTTGCCGCTACTAACTCCTACAATGAGCAGTTCTTC. This gives the protein CSVAATNSYNEQFF.

The chain has TRBV7-9 and TRBJ1-4; 11 bases are shared with TRBD1. V gave up 5 bases and J gave up 3 bases; unmatched junction bases: 5. The CDR3 has 16 residues. The germline gives CDR1 SEHNR, CDR2 FQNEAQ (reference sequence). The CDR3: CASSTGTGGANEKLFF. The CDR3 DNA sequence: TGTGCCAGCAGCACTGGGACAGGGGGAGCTAATGAAAAACTGTTTTTT.

This chain joins TRBV3-1 and TRBJ1-1; D is perhaps TRBD1 (5 bases). CDR1 and CDR2 from the germline V gene are LGHDT and YNNKEL (reference sequence). Trimming took off 11 bases at V and 0 bases at J, with 22 bases between the two ends. The CDR3 extends over 16 amino acids. CDR3 sequence reads: CAAAQGEGEMNTEAFF. The CDR3, as DNA: TGTGCCGCGGCTCAAGGGGAGGGAGAAATGAACACTGAAGCTTTCTTT.

In its sample, this clonotype was seen many times. The chain links TRBV5-1 to TRBJ2-6, with 7 bases identical to TRBD1. Unmatched junction bases numbered 12, after V lost 3 bases and J lost 0 bases. The CDR3 consists of 19 residues. Germline V gene data show CDR1 as SGHRS and CDR2 as YFSETQ. Here the CDR3 DNA reads TGCGCCAGCAGCTCGCACATGGACAGGAAAGCCTCTGGGGCCAACGTCCTGACTTTC. Its protein product is CASSSHMDRKASGANVLTF.

The J gene is TRBJ2-1, the V gene TRBV30; TRBD2 agrees at 7 bases. The CDR3 is 12 residues long. The V gene end was trimmed by 5 bases and the J gene end by 6 bases; junction bases not matched to a gene: 4. Germline CDR1 reads GTSNPN; CDR2 reads SVGIG (reference sequence). The CDR3 DNA sequence: TGTGCCTGGGCCTGGGGGGGCAATGAGCAGTTCTTC. The encoded protein is CAWAWGGNEQFF.

This clonotype appeared a few times. The chain couples TRBV7-9 to TRBJ2-7; D may be TRBD2 (6 bases). The CDR3 spans 15 residues. The V and J ends lost 5 bases and 0 bases respectively, with 14 bases between them. Germline loops: CDR1 SEHNR, CDR2 FQNEAQ (reference sequence). DNA for the CDR3: TGTGCCAGCAGCCTCGGCGGGGACTTCTCCTACGAGCAGTACTTC. Translation gives CASSLGGDFSYEQYF.

This clonotype was detected a few times. The genes are TRBV7-9 and TRBJ1-6; no clear D gene. Germline-derived CDR1 and CDR2 are SEHNR and FQNEAQ (reference sequence). Trimming shortened V by 5 bases and J by 3 bases, and 11 bases separated the two germline ends. The CDR3 sequence is 15 residues long. The CDR3 loop reads CASSPTEGYNSPLHF. The CDR3 DNA sequence: TGTGCCAGCAGCCCCACGGAGGGCTATAATTCACCCCTCCACTTT.

This clonotype was picked up many times. The chain has TRBV15 and TRBJ2-3; D tentatively reads TRBD1 or TRBD2 (5 bases each). Trimming took 5 bases from V and 2 from J, leaving 14 bases between them. The CDR3 contains 15 residues. Germline V lookup: CDR1 LNHNV, CDR2 YYDKDF (reference sequence). Here the CDR3 DNA reads TGTGCCACCAGCCCCCGGGACGGAGCCACAGATACGCAGTATTTT. This encodes CATSPRDGATDTQYF.